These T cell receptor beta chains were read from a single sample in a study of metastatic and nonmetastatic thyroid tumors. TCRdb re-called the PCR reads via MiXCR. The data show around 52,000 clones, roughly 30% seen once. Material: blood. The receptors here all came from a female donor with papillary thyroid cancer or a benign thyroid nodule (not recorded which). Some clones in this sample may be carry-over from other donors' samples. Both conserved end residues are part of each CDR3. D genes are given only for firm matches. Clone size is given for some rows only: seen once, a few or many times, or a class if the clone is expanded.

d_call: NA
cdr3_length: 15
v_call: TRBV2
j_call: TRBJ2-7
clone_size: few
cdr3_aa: CASSREQRALGEQYF
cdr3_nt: TGTGCCAGCAGCCGAGAACAACGGGCCCTGGGGGAGCAGTACTTC

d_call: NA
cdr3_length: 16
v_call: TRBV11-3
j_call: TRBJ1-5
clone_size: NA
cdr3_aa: CASSLDKQGLNQPQHF
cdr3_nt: TGTGCCAGCAGCTTAGATAAACAGGGCCTAAATCAGCCCCAGCATTTT

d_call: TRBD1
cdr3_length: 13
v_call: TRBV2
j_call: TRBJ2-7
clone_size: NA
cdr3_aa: CASRVRGLGEQYF
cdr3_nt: TGTGCCAGCAGAGTCAGGGGGCTAGGTGAGCAGTACTTC

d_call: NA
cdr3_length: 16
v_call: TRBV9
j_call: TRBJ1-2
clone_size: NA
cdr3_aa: CASSDAAGHSNYGYTF
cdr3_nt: TGTGCCAGCAGCGACGCGGCGGGACACTCGAACTATGGCTACACCTTC

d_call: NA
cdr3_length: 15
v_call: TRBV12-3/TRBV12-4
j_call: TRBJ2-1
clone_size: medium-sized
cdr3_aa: CASSLAISSYNEQFF
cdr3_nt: TGTGCCAGCAGTTTAGCCATAAGCTCCTACAATGAGCAGTTCTTC

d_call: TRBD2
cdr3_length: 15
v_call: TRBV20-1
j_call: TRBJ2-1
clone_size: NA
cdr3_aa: CSARGRTSGFNEQFF
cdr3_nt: TGCAGTGCTAGAGGTCGGACTAGCGGGTTCAATGAGCAGTTCTTC

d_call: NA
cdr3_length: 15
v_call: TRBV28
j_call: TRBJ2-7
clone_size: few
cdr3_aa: CASNPSAVSSYEQYF
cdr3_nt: TGTGCCAGCAACCCCTCGGCGGTCAGCTCCTACGAGCAGTACTTC

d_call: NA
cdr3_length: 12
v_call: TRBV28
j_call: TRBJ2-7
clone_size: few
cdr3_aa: CASSPAAYEQYF
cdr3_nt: TGTGCCAGCAGTCCGGCGGCCTACGAGCAGTACTTC

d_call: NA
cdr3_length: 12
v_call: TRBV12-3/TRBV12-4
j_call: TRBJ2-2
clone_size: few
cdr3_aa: CASREGSGELFF
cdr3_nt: TGTGCCAGCAGGGAGGGTTCCGGGGAGCTGTTTTTT

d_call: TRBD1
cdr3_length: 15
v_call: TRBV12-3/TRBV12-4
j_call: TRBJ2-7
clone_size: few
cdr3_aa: CASSFGQGRSYEQYF
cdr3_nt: TGTGCCAGCAGTTTCGGACAGGGAAGATCCTACGAGCAGTACTTC

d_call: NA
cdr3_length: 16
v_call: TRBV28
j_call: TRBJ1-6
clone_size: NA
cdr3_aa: CASSPRTAGFNSPLHF
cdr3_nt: TGTGCCAGCAGTCCAAGGACAGCGGGCTTTAATTCACCCCTCCACTTT

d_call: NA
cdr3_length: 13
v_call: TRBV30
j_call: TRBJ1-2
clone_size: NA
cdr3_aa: CACREPATYGYTF
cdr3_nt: TGTGCCTGCAGGGAGCCGGCGACCTATGGCTACACCTTC

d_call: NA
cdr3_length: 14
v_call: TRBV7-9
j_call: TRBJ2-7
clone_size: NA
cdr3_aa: CASSLGWNSYEQYF
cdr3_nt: TGTGCCAGCAGCTTAGGGTGGAACTCCTACGAGCAGTACTTC

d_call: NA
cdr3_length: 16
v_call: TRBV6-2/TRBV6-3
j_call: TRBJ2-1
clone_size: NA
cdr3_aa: CASSYRAATPANEQFF
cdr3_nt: TGTGCCAGCAGTTACCGGGCCGCTACCCCGGCCAATGAGCAGTTCTTC

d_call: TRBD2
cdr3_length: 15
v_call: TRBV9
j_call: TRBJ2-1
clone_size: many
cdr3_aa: CASSVDWASGGEQFF
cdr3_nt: TGTGCCAGCAGCGTAGATTGGGCTAGCGGAGGAGAGCAGTTCTTC

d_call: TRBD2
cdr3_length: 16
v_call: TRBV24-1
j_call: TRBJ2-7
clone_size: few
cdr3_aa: CATSAHRTSGSYEQYF
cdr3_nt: TGTGCCACCAGTGCCCATAGGACTAGCGGATCCTACGAGCAGTACTTC

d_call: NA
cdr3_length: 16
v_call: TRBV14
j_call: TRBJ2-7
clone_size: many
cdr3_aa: CASSRGGFGNLYEQYF
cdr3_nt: TGTGCCAGCAGCCGCGGCGGCTTTGGGAACCTCTACGAGCAGTACTTC

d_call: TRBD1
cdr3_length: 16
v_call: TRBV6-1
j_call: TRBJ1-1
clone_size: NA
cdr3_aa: CASSTGTGEANTEAFF
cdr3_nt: TGTGCCAGCAGTACCGGAACAGGGGAGGCGAACACTGAAGCTTTCTTT

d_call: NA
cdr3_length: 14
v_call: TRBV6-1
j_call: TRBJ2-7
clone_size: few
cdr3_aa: CASSVRGASYEQYF
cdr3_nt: TGTGCCAGCAGTGTCCGGGGAGCTTCCTACGAGCAGTACTTC

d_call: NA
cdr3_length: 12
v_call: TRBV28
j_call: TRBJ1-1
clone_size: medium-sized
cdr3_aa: CASRPTGLGAFF
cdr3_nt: TGTGCCAGCAGGCCCACAGGGCTGGGGGCTTTCTTT

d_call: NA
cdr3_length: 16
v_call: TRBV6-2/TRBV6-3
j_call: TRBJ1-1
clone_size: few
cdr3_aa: CASKDPASPTNTEAFF
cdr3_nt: TGTGCCAGCAAAGACCCCGCCTCGCCTACAAACACTGAAGCTTTCTTT

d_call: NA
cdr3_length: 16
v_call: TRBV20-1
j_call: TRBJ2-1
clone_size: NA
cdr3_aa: CSARPLRGDTYNEQFF
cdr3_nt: TGCAGTGCTAGACCTTTGCGGGGAGACACCTACAATGAGCAGTTCTTC

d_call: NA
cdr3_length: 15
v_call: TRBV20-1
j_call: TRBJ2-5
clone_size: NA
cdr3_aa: CSARGVVGLGETQYF
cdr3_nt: TGCAGTGCTAGAGGGGTGGTGGGGCTCGGGGAGACCCAGTACTTC

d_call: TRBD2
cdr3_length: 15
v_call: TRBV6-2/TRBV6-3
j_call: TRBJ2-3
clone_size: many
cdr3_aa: CASTLAGVITDTQYF
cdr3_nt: TGTGCCAGCACACTAGCGGGAGTTATAACAGATACGCAGTATTTT

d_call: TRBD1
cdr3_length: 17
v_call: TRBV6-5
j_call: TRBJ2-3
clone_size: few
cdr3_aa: CASSPRSGGFWTDTQYF
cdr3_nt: TGTGCCAGCAGTCCGAGATCAGGGGGCTTTTGGACAGATACGCAGTATTTT

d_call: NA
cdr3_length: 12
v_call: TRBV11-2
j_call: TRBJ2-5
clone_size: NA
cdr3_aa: CASQPGEDTQYF
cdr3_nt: TGTGCCAGCCAACCAGGGGAGGATACCCAGTACTTC

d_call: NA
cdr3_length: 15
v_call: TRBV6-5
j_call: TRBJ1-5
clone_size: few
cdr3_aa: CASSYSRSRDQPQHF
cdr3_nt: TGTGCCAGCAGTTACTCCCGCAGCCGGGATCAGCCCCAGCATTTT

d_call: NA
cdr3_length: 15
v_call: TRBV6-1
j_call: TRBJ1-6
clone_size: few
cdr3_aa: CASSARGSYNSPLHF
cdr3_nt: TGTGCCAGCAGCGCTCGGGGGTCCTATAATTCACCCCTCCACTTT

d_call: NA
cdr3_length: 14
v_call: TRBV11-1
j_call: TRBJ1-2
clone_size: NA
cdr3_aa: CASSSQALGDGYTF
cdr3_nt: TGTGCCAGCAGCTCACAGGCCTTGGGGGATGGCTACACCTTC

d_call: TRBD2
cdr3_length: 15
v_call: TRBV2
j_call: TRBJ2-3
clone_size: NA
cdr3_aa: CASKRVAGWADTQYF
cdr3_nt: TGTGCCAGCAAGAGGGTAGCGGGGTGGGCAGATACGCAGTATTTT

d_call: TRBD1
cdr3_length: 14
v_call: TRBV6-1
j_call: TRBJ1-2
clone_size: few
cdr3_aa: CASSTGTGLYGYTF
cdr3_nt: TGTGCCAGCAGTACCGGGACAGGGCTTTATGGCTACACCTTC

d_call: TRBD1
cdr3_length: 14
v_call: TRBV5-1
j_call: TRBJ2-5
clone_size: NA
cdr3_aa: CASSRGGETETQYF
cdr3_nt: TGCGCCAGCAGTAGAGGGGGCGAAACAGAGACCCAGTACTTC

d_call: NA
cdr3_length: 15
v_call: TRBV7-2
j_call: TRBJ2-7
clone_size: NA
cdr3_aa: CASSPWAGTSYEQYF
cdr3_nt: TGTGCCAGCAGCCCCTGGGCGGGGACCTCCTACGAGCAGTACTTC

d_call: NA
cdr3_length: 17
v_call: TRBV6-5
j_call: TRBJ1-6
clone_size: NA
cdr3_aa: CASSYSSLLSYNSPLHF
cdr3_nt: TGTGCCAGCAGTTACTCGAGTTTGTTATCCTATAATTCACCCCTCCACTTT

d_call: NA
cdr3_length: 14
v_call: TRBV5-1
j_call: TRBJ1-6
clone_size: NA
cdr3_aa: CASSFEGDNSPLHF
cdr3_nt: TGCGCCAGCAGCTTTGAAGGGGATAATTCACCCCTCCACTTT

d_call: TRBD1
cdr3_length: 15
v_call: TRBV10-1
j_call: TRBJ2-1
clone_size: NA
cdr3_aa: CASSTGTGVYNEQFF
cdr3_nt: TGCGCCAGCAGTACCGGGACAGGGGTCTACAATGAGCAGTTCTTC

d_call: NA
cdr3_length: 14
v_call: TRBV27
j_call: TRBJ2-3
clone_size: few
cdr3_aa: CASSLSAATDTQYF
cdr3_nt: TGTGCCAGCAGTTTATCGGCGGCCACAGATACGCAGTATTTT

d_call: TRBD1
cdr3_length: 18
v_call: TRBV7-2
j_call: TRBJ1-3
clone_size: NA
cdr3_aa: CASSLALQGAVTGNTIYF
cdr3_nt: TGTGCCAGCAGCTTAGCCTTACAGGGGGCTGTGACTGGAAACACCATATATTTT

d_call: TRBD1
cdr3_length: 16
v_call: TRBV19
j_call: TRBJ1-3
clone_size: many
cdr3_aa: CASSSPTGPSGNTIYF
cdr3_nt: TGTGCCAGTAGTTCCCCGACAGGGCCCTCTGGAAACACCATATATTTT

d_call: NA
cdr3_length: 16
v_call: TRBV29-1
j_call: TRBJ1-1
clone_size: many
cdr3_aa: CSAQPRPFGMNTEAFF
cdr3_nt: TGCAGCGCTCAGCCAAGACCATTCGGAATGAACACTGAAGCTTTCTTT

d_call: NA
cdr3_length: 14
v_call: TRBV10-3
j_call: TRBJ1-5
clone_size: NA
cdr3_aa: CAISDRGARQPQHF
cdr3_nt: TGTGCCATCAGTGATCGGGGGGCCCGACAGCCCCAGCATTTT

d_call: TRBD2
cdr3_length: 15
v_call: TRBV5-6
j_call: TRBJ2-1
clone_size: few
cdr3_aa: CASSHSGSAYNEQFF
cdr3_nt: TGTGCCAGCAGCCATAGCGGGAGTGCCTACAATGAGCAGTTCTTC

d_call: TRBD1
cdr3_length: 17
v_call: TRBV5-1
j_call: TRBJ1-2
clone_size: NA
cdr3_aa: CASSLVIPGQGNYGYTF
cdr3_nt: TGCGCCAGCAGCTTGGTAATCCCGGGACAGGGAAACTATGGCTACACCTTC

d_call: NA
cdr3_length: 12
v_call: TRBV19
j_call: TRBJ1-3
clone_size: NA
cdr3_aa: CATTQGGNTIYF
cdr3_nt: TGTGCCACCACGCAGGGAGGAAACACCATATATTTT

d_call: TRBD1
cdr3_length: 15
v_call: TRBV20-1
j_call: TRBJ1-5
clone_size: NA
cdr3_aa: CSASGPTGGSQPQHF
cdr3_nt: TGCAGTGCTAGTGGACCGACAGGGGGCTCACAGCCCCAGCATTTT

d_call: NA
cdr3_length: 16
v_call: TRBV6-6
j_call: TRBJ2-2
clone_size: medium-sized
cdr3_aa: CASSYSEGGGTGELFF
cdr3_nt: TGTGCCAGCAGTTACTCGGAAGGGGGAGGCACCGGGGAGCTGTTTTTT

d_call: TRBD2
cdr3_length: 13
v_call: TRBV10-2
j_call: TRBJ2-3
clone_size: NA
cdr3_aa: CAGKVAGGDTQYF
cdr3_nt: TGCGCCGGCAAGGTAGCGGGAGGAGATACGCAGTATTTT

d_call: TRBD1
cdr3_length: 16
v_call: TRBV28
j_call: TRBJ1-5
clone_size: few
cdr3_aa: CASSLVQGIRNQPQHF
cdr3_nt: TGTGCCAGCAGTTTAGTACAGGGGATACGGAATCAGCCCCAGCATTTT

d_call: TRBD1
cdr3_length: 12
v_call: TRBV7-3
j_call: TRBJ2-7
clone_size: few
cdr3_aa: CASSNPGGEQYF
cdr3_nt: TGTGCCAGCAGCAATCCAGGGGGCGAGCAGTACTTC

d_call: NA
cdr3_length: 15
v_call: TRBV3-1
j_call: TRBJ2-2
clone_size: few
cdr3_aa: CASSQRGANTGELFF
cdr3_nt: TGTGCCAGCAGCCAGCGAGGGGCGAACACCGGGGAGCTGTTTTTT

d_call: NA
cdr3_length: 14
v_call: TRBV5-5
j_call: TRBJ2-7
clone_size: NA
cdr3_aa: CANSLYAAAYEQYF
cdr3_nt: TGTGCCAACAGCTTGTATGCCGCCGCCTACGAGCAGTACTTC

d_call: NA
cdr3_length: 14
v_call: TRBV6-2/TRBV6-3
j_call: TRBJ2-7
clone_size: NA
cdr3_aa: CASSYAATAYEQYF
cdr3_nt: TGTGCCAGCAGTTATGCAGCCACCGCTTACGAGCAGTACTTC

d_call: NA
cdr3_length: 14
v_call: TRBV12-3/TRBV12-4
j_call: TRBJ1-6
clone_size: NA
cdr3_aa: CASSSGLSGSPLHF
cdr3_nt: TGTGCCAGCAGCTCGGGTTTGAGTGGGTCACCCCTCCACTTT

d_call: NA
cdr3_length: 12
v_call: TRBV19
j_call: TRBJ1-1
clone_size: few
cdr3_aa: CASSDGYTEAFF
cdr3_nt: TGTGCCAGTAGTGACGGGTACACTGAAGCTTTCTTT

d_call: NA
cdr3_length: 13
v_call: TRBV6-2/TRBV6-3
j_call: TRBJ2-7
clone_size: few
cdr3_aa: CASSYNRVNEQYF
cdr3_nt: TGTGCCAGCAGTTATAACAGGGTTAACGAGCAGTACTTC

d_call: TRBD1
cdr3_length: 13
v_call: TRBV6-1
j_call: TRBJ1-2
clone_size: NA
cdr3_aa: CASSRDREGGYTF
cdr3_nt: TGTGCCAGCAGTAGGGACAGGGAAGGCGGCTACACCTTC

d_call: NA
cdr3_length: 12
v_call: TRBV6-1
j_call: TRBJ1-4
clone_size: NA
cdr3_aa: CASKVEGAELFF
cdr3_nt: TGTGCCAGCAAGGTGGAGGGAGCCGAACTGTTTTTT

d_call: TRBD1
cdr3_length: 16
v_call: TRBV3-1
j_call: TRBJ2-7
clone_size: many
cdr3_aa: CASSQPWDRSRYEQYF
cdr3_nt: TGTGCCAGCAGCCAACCCTGGGACAGGAGCCGGTACGAGCAGTACTTC

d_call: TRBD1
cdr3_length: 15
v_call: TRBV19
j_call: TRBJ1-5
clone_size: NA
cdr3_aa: CASSPEDRGNQPQHF
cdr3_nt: TGTGCCAGTAGCCCTGAGGACAGGGGCAATCAGCCCCAGCATTTT